The clone carrying this T cell receptor beta chain occurred many times. This entry belongs to a study of T cells after yellow fever vaccination. Across the study: It was SMART-Seq v4 Ultra Low Input that prepared the fractions with low cell numbers. The study, taken as a whole, reports: Primary-vaccination clones mostly resurfaced post-booster (nearly 97% CD4, roughly 90% CD8).

The germline V and J ends were trimmed by 5 bases and 0 bases, with 8 bases remaining between them. Per the germline V gene, CDR1 is SQVTM and CDR2 is ANQGSEA. The CDR3 covers 13 residues. A 5'RACE template-switching step, the method used to make TCR cDNA, added a universal primer site and UMIs. Via MiXCR, TCRdb re-called the 5' RACE reads, giving one row per CDR3 protein. The sample includes nearly 45,000 distinct CDR3 sequences, roughly 7.1% of them seen just once. The TCR comes from a man under 40 who received the YFV17D yellow fever vaccine. V is TRBV29-1 and J is TRBJ2-1; D gene uncertain. The sample was CD8+ T cells not binding an NS4B(214-222) dextramer, sorted from PBMCs, taken 45 days after the yellow fever booster vaccination. The CDR3 nucleotides are TGCAGCGTTCATCGGATCTCCTACAATGAGCAGTTCTTC. It encodes CSVHRISYNEQFF.